The next 20 T cell receptor beta chains were all read from a single sample in a study of molecular identifiers for immune sequencing clone quantification. TCRdb called the PCR reads again in MiXCR, with one record for every CDR3 protein. The table has some 680,000 distinct CDR3 sequences, 25% seen once. The sequenced sample was naive CD8+ T cells from blood, with Jurkat cell RNA spiked in. The subset here: FACS-sorted CD8+CD4-CCR7+CD45RA+ naive T cells. These receptors were taken from a human donor in good health. Some libraries in this study had Jurkat cell RNA spiked in.

The chain employs TRBV10-3 and TRBJ1-3, with D tentatively TRBD1 (5 bases). The CDR3 totals 14 residues. Germline CDR1 reads ENHRY; CDR2 reads SYGVKD. The germline V and J ends were trimmed by 5 bases and 1 base, with 9 bases remaining between them. The CDR3 nucleotides read TGTGCCATCAGTCCCGGGGGATCTGGAAACACCATATATTTT. Amino acid sequence: CAISPGGSGNTIYF.

The table lists this clonotype with many counts. This chain uses TRBV4-2 with TRBJ2-7, with 7 bases identical to TRBD2. CDR1 is LGHNA, CDR2 YNFKEQ, per germline. The CDR3 has 16 amino acids. J gave up 2 bases and V 0 bases, and 7 bases lay outside the gene matches. CDR3 nucleotide sequence: TGTGCCAGCAGCCAAGATCGGCTCCTAGCGGCCTACGAGCAGTACTTC. As protein: CASSQDRLLAAYEQYF.

This sequence joins TRBV4-1 and TRBJ2-3; 8 bases line up with TRBD2. CDR1 is MGHRA and CDR2 is YSYEKL in the germline V gene. The length of the CDR3 is 17 residues. The ends lost 4 bases at V and 4 bases at J; junction bases unmatched: 13. The CDR3 spells CASSLQATGLVADTQYF. For the CDR3, the DNA is TGCGCCAGCAGCCTCCAGGCGACGGGACTAGTGGCAGATACGCAGTATTTT.

The chain recombines TRBV7-9 with TRBJ2-3; a weak D match, TRBD1 (6 bases). Germline V gene sequence: CDR1 SEHNR, CDR2 FQNEAQ (reference sequence). V was trimmed by 5 bases and J by 4 bases, leaving 19 bases between them. The CDR3 covers 16 residues. The CDR3 region is CASSHSVGRGSDTQYF. DNA of the CDR3: TGTGCCAGCAGCCATAGCGTGGGAAGGGGGTCAGATACGCAGTATTTT.

This clonotype was recorded at least ten times. This chain uses TRBV6-2 or TRBV6-3 with TRBJ1-5; weak D call: TRBD1 (5 bases). V shed 0 bases and J shed 4 bases, with 22 bases lying between them. The CDR3 length is 19 residues. The V gene's germline CDR1 is MNHEY and CDR2 SVGEGT. The CDR3 protein is CASSYSTGGRALTNQPQHF. CDR3 DNA sequence: TGTGCCAGCAGTTACTCGACCGGCGGCAGGGCTCTTACAAATCAGCCCCAGCATTTT.

The chain has TRBV5-6 and TRBJ2-1, with 7 bases identical to TRBD1. V shed 5 bases and J 6 bases; nucleotides not matched to a gene: 5. Germline lookup yields CDR1 SGHDT and CDR2 YYEEEE. The CDR3 sequence is 13 residues long. CDR3 amino acids: CASRTGTANEQFF. The CDR3 DNA reads as TGTGCCAGCAGGACCGGGACAGCCAATGAGCAGTTCTTC.

The gene calls are TRBV27 and TRBJ2-7; the D call may be TRBD1 or TRBD2 (6 bases each). Trimming removed 5 bases from V and 2 bases from J, with 13 bases in between. Germline values: CDR1 MNHEY, CDR2 SMNVEV (reference sequence). The CDR3 spans 14 residues. CDR3 region: CASSLEGVTYEQYF. For the CDR3, the DNA is TGTGCCAGCAGTCTGGAGGGGGTTACCTACGAGCAGTACTTC.

This clonotype was seen a handful of times. CDR3 coding DNA: TGTGCCAGCAGCCCAGGGTTCGACACTGAAGCTTTCTTT. This encodes CASSPGFDTEAFF. V gene TRBV28 combines with J gene TRBJ1-1; D perhaps matches TRBD1 (5 bases). Germline-derived CDR1 and CDR2 are MDHEN and SYDVKM. Trimming shortened V by 6 bases and J by 3 bases, and 11 bases separated the two germline ends. The CDR3 is 13 amino acids. The full variable domain, in which reference TRBV28 and TRBJ1-1 provide the parts outside the CDR3, is DVKVTQSSRYLVKRTGEKVFLECVQDMDHENMFWYRQDPGLGLRLIYFSYDVKMKEKGDIPEGYSVSREKKERFSLILESASTNQTSMYLCASSPGFDTEAFFGQGTRLTVV.

This clonotype was counted a few times. The chain recombines TRBV19 with TRBJ2-5; D ambiguous. This CDR3 has 13 residues. V was pared by 5 bases and J by 4 bases, with 11 bases between. Germline CDR1 and CDR2: LNHDA and SQIVND (reference sequence). CDR3 region: CASSLGRPETQYF. The CDR3 DNA sequence: TGTGCCAGTAGTCTCGGCAGGCCAGAGACCCAGTACTTC. Supplemented by reference TRBV19 and TRBJ2-5, the full variable domain reads DGGITQSPKYLFRKEGQNVTLSCEQNLNHDAMYWYRQDPGQGLRLIYYSQIVNDFQKGDIAEGYSVSREKKESFPLTVTSAQKNPTAFYLCASSLGRPETQYFGPGTRLLVL.

This clonotype was counted a few times. This chain uses TRBV30 with TRBJ2-2; TRBD1 might be the D (6 bases). The CDR3 extends over 13 amino acids. Germline lookup yields CDR1 GTSNPN and CDR2 SVGIG (reference sequence). The germline V and J ends were trimmed by 4 bases and 6 bases, with 12 bases remaining between them. Here the CDR3 DNA reads TGTGCCTGGACGTTTGGGGGCCCCGGGGAGCTGTTTTTT. This sequence encodes CAWTFGGPGELFF.

Turning to this clonotype: A much larger clone differs from this one at a single base, so this may be a read error. This rearrangement joins TRBV7-9 to TRBJ2-7; no firm D call. Germline CDR1 and CDR2: SEHNR and FQNEAQ (reference sequence). CDR3 length equals 13 residues. The V and J ends lost 4 bases and 5 bases respectively, with 12 bases between them. CDR3 loop: CASSSDLTDEQYF. CDR3 DNA: TGTGCCAGCAGCTCGGACCTGACCGACGAGCAGTACTTC. The full variable domain, completed using reference TRBV7-9 and TRBJ2-7, is DTGVSQNPRHKITKRGQNVTFRCDPISEHNRLYWYRQTLGQGPEFLTYFQNEAQLEKSRLLSDRFSAERPKGSFSTLEIQRTEQGDSAMYLCASSSDLTDEQYFGPGTRLTVT.

Turning to this clonotype: Sequence at one end of the junction differs from germline and may be a read error. The rearrangement uses TRBV6-5 and TRBJ1-1, with D unclear. Germline V gene lookup returns CDR1 MNHEY and CDR2 SVGAGI. The CDR3 sequence is 13 residues long. CDR3 sequence reads: CTSWADEITEAFF. The CDR3 nucleotides read TGTACCAGCTGGGCCGATGAGATTACTGAAGCTTTCTTT.

The sample holds many counts of this clonotype. The chain couples TRBV4-2 to TRBJ2-7; 10 bases fit TRBD2. Germline CDR1 reads LGHNA; CDR2 reads YNFKEQ. The CDR3 extends over 15 amino acids. The ends lost 4 bases at V and 4 bases at J; junction bases unmatched: 7. The CDR3 bases are TGTGCCAGCAGCCCCTCAGCGGGAGGGTATTACGAGCAGTACTTC. It is translated as CASSPSAGGYYEQYF.

Many counts were recorded for this clonotype. The rearrangement links TRBV7-9 to TRBJ1-1, with TRBD1 matching over 8 bases. The CDR3 has 16 amino acids. Germline-derived CDR1 and CDR2 are SEHNR and FQNEAQ (reference sequence). With V trimmed by 5 bases and J by 5 bases, 13 bases remained unmatched. In nucleotides, the CDR3 is TGTGCCAGCAGCCCGCGGTTGACAGGGGTCGGGACTGAAGCTTTCTTT. This codes for CASSPRLTGVGTEAFF.

This clonotype was recorded a few times. The V call is TRBV7-6, the J call TRBJ2-3; TRBD2 agrees at 15 bases. J gave up 2 bases and V 4 bases, and 4 bases lay outside the gene matches. Per germline, CDR1 SGHVS and CDR2 FNYEAQ. CDR3 length: 17 residues. The CDR3 DNA reads as TGTGCCAGCAGCTCCAGGACTAGCGGGAGGGACACAGATACGCAGTATTTT. Its translation is CASSSRTSGRDTDTQYF.

The rearrangement joins TRBV5-1 to TRBJ1-1; D remains unclear. The ends were cut back, 1 base at V and 1 base at J, with 17 bases in the middle. This CDR3 region has 17 residues. The germline V gene encodes CDR1 SGHRS and CDR2 YFSETQ. The CDR3 DNA follows: TGCGCCAGCAGCTTGAAATTTGTAAAACGGAAGAACACTGAAGCTTTCTTT. This sequence encodes CASSLKFVKRKNTEAFF.

This clonotype was recorded many times. The CDR3 DNA reads as TGTGCCAGTGGCATGGGACAGGGTGTGGGCACTGAAGCTTTCTTT. It translates to CASGMGQGVGTEAFF. The chain carries TRBV12-3 or TRBV12-4 and TRBJ1-1; 9 positions agree with TRBD1. Unmatched junction bases numbered 12, after V lost 9 bases and J lost 4 bases. This CDR3 comprises 15 residues.

This clonotype occurred a few times. The CDR3 region has the DNA TGTGCCAGCAGTTTACGACGGACTAGTTCAATTGAAGAGCAGTACTTC. It yields the protein CASSLRRTSSIEEQYF. The chain carries TRBV28 and TRBJ2-7; TRBD2 matches 7 bases. There are 16 residues in the CDR3. With 2 bases clipped from V and 7 bases from J, the junction kept 14 bases outside the gene matches. CDR1 and CDR2 (germline): MDHEN, SYDVKM.

The chain is built from TRBV28 and TRBJ2-7; TRBD2 matches at 7 bases. V lost 3 bases, J lost 2 bases, and 7 bases stayed unmatched. CDR1 MDHEN and CDR2 SYDVKM come from the germline V gene. CDR3 length equals 15 residues. The CDR3 DNA reads as TGTGCCAGCAGTTTTCTTGCGGGACTAACCTACGAGCAGTACTTC. Protein: CASSFLAGLTYEQYF.

There are a few counts of this clonotype. The junction and the germline gene differ at one end; a read error may be behind it. This chain links TRBV7-9 with TRBJ2-5; 10 bases fit TRBD2. Per the germline V gene, CDR1 is SEHNR and CDR2 is FQNEAQ (reference sequence). The CDR3 length is 16 residues. The CDR3 is CASSISSGGGQETRYF. Written as DNA, the CDR3 is TGTGCCAGCAGCATTTCTAGCGGGGGAGGTCAAGAGACCCGGTACTTC.